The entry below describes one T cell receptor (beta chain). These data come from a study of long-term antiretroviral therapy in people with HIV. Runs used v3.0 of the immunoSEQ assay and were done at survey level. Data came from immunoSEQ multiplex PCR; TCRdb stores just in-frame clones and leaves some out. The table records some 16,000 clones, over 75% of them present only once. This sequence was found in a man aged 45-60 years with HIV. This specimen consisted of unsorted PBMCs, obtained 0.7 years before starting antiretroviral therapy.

CDR3 nucleotides: TGCAGTGCCCACACTTCCTACGAGCAGTACTTC. Translation gives CSAHTSYEQYF. The genes are TRBV20-1 and TRBJ2-7; D remains ambiguous. Germline CDR1 DFQATT, CDR2 SNEGSKA (reference sequence). V was trimmed by 6 bases and J by 1 base, leaving 7 bases between them. The CDR3 totals 11 residues.